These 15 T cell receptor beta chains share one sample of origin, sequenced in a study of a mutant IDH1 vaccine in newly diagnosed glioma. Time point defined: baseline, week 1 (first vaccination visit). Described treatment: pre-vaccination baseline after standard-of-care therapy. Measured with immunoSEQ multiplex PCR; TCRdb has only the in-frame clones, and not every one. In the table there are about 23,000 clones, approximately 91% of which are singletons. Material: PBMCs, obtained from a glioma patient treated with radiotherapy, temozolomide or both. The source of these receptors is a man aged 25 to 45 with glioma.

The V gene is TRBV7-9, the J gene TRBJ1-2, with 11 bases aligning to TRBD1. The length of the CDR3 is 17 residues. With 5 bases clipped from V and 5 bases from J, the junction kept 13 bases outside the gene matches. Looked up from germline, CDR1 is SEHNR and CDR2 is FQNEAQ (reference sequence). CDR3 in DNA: TGTGCCAGCAGCGTGGACAGGGGGCCTGGAGGATGGTATGGCTACACCTTC. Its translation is CASSVDRGPGGWYGYTF.

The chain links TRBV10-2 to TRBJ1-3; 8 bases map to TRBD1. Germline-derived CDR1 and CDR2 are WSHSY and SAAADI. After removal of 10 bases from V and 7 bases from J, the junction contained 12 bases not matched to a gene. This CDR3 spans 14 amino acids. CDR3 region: CATLDRGAVNTIYF. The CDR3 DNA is TGCGCCACCCTAGACAGGGGCGCCGTGAACACCATATATTTT.

Here the CDR3 reads CASSLEHSNTIYF. CDR3 nucleotides: TGCGCCAGCAGCTTGGAGCACTCAAACACCATATATTTT. The chain combines TRBV5-1 with TRBJ1-3; D remains unclear. The CDR3 loop spans 13 amino acids. The germline V gene has CDR1 SGHRS and CDR2 YFSETQ. V was pared by 0 bases and J by 6 bases, with 7 bases between.

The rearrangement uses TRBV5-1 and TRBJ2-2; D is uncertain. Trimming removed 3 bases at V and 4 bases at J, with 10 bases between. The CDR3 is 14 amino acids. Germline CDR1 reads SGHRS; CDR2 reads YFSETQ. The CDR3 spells CASSSLATTGELFF. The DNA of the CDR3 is TGCGCCAGCAGCTCGCTTGCAACCACCGGGGAGCTGTTTTTT.

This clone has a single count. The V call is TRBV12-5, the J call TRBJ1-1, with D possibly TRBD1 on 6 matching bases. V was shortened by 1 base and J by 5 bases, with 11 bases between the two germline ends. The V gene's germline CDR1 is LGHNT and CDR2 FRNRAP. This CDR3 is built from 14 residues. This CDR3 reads CASGLEAGVTEAFF. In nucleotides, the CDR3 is TGTGCTAGTGGTTTGGAGGCAGGGGTTACTGAAGCTTTCTTT. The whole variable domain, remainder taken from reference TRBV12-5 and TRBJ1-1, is DARVTQTPRHKVTEMGQEVTMRCQPILGHNTVFWYRQTMMQGLELLAYFRNRAPLDDSGMPKDRFSAEMPDATLATLKIQPSEPRDSAVYFCASGLEAGVTEAFFGQGTRLTVV.

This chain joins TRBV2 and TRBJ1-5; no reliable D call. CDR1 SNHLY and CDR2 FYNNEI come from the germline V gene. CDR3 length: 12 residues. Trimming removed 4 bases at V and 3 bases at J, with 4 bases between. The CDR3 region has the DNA TGTGCCAGCAGTGTCAACAATCAGCCCCAGCATTTT. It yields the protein CASSVNNQPQHF.

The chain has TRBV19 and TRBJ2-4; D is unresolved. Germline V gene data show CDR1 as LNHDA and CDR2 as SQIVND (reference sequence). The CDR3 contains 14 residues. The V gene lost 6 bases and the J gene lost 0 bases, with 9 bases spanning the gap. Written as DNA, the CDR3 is TGTGCCAGTAGCCCGGACGGAGCCAAAAACATTCAGTACTTC. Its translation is CASSPDGAKNIQYF.

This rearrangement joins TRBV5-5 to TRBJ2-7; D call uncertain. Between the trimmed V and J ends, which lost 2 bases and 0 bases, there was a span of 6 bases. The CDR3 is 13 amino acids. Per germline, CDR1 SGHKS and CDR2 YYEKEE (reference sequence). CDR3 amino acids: CASSFGHSYEQYF. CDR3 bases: TGTGCCAGCAGCTTCGGCCACTCCTACGAGCAGTACTTC. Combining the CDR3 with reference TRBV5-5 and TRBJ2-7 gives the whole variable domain DAGVTQSPTHLIKTRGQQVTLRCSPISGHKSVSWYQQVLGQGPQFIFQYYEKEERGRGNFPDRFSARQFPNYSSELNVNALLLGDSALYLCASSFGHSYEQYFGPGTRLTVT.

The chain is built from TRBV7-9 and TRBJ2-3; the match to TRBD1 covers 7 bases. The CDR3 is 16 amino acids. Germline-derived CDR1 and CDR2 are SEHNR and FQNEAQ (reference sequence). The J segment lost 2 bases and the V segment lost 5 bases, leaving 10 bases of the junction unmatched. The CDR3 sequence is CASSPSTGWVTDTQYF. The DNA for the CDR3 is TGTGCCAGCAGCCCCTCGACAGGGTGGGTCACAGATACGCAGTATTTT. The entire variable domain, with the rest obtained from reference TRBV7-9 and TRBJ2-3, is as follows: DTGVSQNPRHKITKRGQNVTFRCDPISEHNRLYWYRQTLGQGPEFLTYFQNEAQLEKSRLLSDRFSAERPKGSFSTLEIQRTEQGDSAMYLCASSPSTGWVTDTQYFGPGTRLTVL.

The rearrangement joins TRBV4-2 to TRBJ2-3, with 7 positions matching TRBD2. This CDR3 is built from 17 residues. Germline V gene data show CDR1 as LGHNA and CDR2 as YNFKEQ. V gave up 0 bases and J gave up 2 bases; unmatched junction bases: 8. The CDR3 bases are TGTGCCAGCAGCCAAGATGGGCCAGCGGGACTCACAGATACGCAGTATTTT. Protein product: CASSQDGPAGLTDTQYF.

The CDR3 DNA sequence: TGTGCCAGTAAGTGGGCAGGATCGAACACCGGGGAGCTGTTTTTT. It translates to CASKWAGSNTGELFF. This rearrangement joins TRBV19 to TRBJ2-2; D is ambiguous. The CDR3 runs to 15 residues. Trimming left V 7 bases short and J 0 bases short, with 12 bases between. CDR1 is LNHDA, CDR2 SQIVND, per germline (reference sequence).

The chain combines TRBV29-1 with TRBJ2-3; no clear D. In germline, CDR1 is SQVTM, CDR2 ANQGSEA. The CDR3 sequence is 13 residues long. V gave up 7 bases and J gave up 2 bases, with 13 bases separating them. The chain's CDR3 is CSAAGPATDTQYF. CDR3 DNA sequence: TGCAGCGCCGCTGGGCCGGCCACAGATACGCAGTATTTT.

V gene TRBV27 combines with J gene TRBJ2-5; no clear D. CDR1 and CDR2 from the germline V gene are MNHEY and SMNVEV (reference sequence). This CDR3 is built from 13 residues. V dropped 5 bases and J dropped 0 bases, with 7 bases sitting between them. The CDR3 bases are TGTGCCAGCAGTCCCCCACACCAAGAGACCCAGTACTTC. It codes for CASSPPHQETQYF.

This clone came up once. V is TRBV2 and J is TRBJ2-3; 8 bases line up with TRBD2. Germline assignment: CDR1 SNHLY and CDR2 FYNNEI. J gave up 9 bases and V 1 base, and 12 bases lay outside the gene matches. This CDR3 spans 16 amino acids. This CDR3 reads CASSEVLAERGKTQYF. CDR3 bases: TGTGCCAGCAGTGAAGTACTAGCGGAAAGGGGAAAAACGCAGTATTTT.

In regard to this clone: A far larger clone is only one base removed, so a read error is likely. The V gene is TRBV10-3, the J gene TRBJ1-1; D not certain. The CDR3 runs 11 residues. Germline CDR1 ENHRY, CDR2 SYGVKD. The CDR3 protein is CASSYSSEAFF. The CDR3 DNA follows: TGTGCCAGCAGTTACTCATCTGAAGCTTTCTTT.